This T cell receptor beta chain was recovered during a study of shared clonotypes between healthy human individuals. As for the study in general: Contributing individuals were a couple of females and a few males aged 18 to 49.

CDR3 length equals 15 residues. V was cut by 1 base and J by 8 bases, with 14 bases left in between. CDR1 is SGHVS, CDR2 FQNEAQ, per germline. Assay used: immunoSEQ multiplex PCR; TCRdb lists only in-frame clones, some missing. Among 1.4 million or so clones listed, approximately 98.5% were seen once. This clonotype originated in a man aged 25-45 years in good health. Sequencing was done on a sample of naive CD4+ T cells sorted from blood. Subset described: CD45RA+ positively selected. V gene TRBV7-8 combines with J gene TRBJ1-4, with unresolved D. In DNA form, the CDR3 reads TGTGCCAGCAGCTTAGGATTCCCCAATGGGGAAAAACTGTTTTTT. It is translated as CASSLGFPNGEKLFF.